This note documents a single T cell receptor (beta chain) sequence. These data originate in a study of blood T cell repertoires in COVID-19. The table came from immunoSEQ multiplex PCR; TCRdb's copy has only in-frame clones and leaves some out. The sample shows over 250,000 clones, about 87% of them seen only once. In Seattle, patients joined the study during active infection and were tracked longitudinally. This CDR3 is built from 16 residues. The germline V gene encodes CDR1 LNHDA and CDR2 SQIVND (reference sequence). Trimming cost V 4 bases and J 10 bases; bases outside gene matches: 11. Sequenced: peripheral blood. This clonotype originated in a woman aged 45-65 years with COVID-19, enrolled during active disease. The rearrangement joins TRBV19 to TRBJ2-1; 12 positions agree with TRBD2. CDR3: CASSNQGLAGPGEQFF. Written as DNA, the CDR3 is TGTGCCAGTAGTAACCAGGGACTAGCGGGTCCTGGAGAGCAGTTCTTC.